A selection of T cell receptor beta chains follows, all from one sample in a study of Ad26.COV2.S vaccination and SARS-CoV-2 variants. Libraries were prepared by immunoSEQ multiplex PCR; TCRdb keeps only in-frame clonotypes and omits some of them. The table shows a few hundred thousand clones, with 90% occurring only once. The specimen comprised peripheral blood, sampled in a trial of Ad26.COV2.S vaccine versus placebo. The receptors shown here come from a person aged 18-60 years who received the Ad26.COV2.S COVID-19 vaccine or a placebo. The conserved cysteine and the conserved F or W are not part of the CDR3 here. The D gene is left open where the match is weak. Expanded clones are given a class, and other clones once, few, many or no size at all.

V gene	D gene	clone size	J gene	CDR3 protein
TRBV5-5	NA	NA	TRBJ2-7	ASSFGGGVEVSEQY
TRBV6-1	TRBD2	once	TRBJ2-1	ASSETVGTSLSPSSYNEQF
TRBV9	TRBD1	once	TRBJ2-7	ASSPTGTGKSAYEQY
TRBV3-1/TRBV3-2	TRBD1	NA	TRBJ2-7	ASMGQGDEQY
TRBV19	NA	NA	TRBJ2-2	ASSIAAGTGELF
TRBV7-2	NA	NA	TRBJ2-1	ASTQRGGRYNEQF
TRBV5-4	TRBD2	NA	TRBJ2-3	ASSPRTSGNTDTQY
TRBV7-8	TRBD2	NA	TRBJ2-3	ASSGPLAGGSDTQY
TRBV30	NA	NA	TRBJ2-7	AWSSGRGNEQY
TRBV30	NA	NA	TRBJ1-2	AWTPPLRSYGYT
TRBV6-9	TRBD1	NA	TRBJ2-7	ASRRQGPCREQY
TRBV2	TRBD2	NA	TRBJ2-1	ASSERGPGGLAGVTYNEQF
TRBV2	NA	NA	TRBJ2-2	ASSVDRNTGELF
TRBV2	TRBD1	few	TRBJ2-7	ASRPPGQTY
TRBV5-1	NA	NA	TRBJ1-3	ASSEVNSGNTIY
TRBV7-8	NA	NA	TRBJ2-1	ASSLSKRVSYNEQF
TRBV15	NA	NA	TRBJ2-1	ATSRRTGGEQF
TRBV30	NA	NA	TRBJ2-1	AWSVTRTEQF